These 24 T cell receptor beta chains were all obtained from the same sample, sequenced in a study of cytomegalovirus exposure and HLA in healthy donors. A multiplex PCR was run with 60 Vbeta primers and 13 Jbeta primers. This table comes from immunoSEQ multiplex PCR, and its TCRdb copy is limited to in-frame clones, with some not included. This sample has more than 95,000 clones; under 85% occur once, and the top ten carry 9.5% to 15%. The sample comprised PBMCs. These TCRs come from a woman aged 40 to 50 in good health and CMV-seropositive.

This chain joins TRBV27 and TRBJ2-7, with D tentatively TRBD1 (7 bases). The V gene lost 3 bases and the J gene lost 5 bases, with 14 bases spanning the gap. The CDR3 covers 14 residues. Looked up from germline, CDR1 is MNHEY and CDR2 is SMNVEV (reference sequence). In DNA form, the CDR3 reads TGTGCCAGCAGTTTTGGAGGGGGCATGGACGAGCAGTACTTC. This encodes CASSFGGGMDEQYF.

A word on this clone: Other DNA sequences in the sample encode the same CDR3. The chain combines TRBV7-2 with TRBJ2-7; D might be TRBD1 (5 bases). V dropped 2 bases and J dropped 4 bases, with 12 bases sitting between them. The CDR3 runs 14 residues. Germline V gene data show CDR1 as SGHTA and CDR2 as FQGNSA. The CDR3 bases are TGTGCCAGCAGCTTAAACTCAGGGCCTTACGAGCAGTACTTC. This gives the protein CASSLNSGPYEQYF.

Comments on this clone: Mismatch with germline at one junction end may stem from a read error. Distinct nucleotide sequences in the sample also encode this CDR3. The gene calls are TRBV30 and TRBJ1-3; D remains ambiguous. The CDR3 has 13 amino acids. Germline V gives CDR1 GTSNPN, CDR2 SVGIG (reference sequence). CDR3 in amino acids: CAWSSGSGNTIYF. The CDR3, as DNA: TGTGCCTGGAGCTCAGGCTCTGGAAACACCATATACTTT.

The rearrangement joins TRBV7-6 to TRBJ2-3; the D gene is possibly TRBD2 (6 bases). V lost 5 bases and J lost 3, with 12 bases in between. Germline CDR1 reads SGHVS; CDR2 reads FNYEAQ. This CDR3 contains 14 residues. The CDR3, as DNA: TGTGCCAGCAGCCTGGGTCTAGCGACAGATACGCAGTATTTT. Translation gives CASSLGLATDTQYF.

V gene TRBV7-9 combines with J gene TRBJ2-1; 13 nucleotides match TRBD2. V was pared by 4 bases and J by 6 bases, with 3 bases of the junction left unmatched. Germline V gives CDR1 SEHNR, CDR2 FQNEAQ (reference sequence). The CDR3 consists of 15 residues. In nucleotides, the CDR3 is TGTGCCAGCAGCTCGAGGACTAGCGGGAGCAATGAGCAGTTCTTC. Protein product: CASSSRTSGSNEQFF.

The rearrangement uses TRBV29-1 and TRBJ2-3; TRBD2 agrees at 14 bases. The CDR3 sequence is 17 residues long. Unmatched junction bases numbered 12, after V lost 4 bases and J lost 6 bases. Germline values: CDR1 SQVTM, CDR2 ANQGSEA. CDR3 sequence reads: CSVGLRLAGGPLDTQYF. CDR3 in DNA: TGCAGCGTTGGCCTTAGACTAGCGGGAGGGCCTTTGGATACGCAGTATTTT.

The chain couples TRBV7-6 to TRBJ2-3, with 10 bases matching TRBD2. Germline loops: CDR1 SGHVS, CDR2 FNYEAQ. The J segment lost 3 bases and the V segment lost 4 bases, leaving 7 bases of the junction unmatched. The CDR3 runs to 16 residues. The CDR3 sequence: CASSSQLAGGTDTQYF. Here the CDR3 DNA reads TGTGCCAGCAGCTCCCAATTAGCGGGAGGAACAGATACGCAGTATTTT.

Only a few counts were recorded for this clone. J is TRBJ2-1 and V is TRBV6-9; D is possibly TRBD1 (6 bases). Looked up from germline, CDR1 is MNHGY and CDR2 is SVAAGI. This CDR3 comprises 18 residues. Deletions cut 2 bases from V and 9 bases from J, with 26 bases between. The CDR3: CASSYRAGATFDKGEQFF. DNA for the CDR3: TGTGCCAGCAGTTATCGGGCAGGGGCGACTTTTGACAAGGGTGAGCAGTTCTTC.

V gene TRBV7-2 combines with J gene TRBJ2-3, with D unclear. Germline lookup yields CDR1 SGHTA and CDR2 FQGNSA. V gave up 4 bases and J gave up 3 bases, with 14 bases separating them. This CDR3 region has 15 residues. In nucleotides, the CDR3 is TGTGCCAGCAGCTCCGGGTCCTTACGGACAGATACGCAGTATTTT. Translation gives CASSSGSLRTDTQYF.

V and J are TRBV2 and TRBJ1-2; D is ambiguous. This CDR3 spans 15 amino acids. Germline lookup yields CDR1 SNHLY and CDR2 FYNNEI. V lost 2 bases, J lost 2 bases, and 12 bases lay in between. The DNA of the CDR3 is TGTGCCAGCAGTGAACTGGAGGCAACGAACTATGGCTACACCTTC. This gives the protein CASSELEATNYGYTF.

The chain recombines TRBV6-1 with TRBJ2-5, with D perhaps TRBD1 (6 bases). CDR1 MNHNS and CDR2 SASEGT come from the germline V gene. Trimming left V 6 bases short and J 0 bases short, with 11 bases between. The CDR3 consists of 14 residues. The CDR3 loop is CASSDRTDQETQYF. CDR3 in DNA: TGTGCCAGCAGCGACCGGACAGACCAAGAGACCCAGTACTTC.

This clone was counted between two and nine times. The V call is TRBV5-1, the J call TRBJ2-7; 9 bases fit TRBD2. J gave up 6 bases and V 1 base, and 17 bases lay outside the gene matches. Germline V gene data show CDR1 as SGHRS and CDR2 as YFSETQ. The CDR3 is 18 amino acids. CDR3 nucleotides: TGCGCCAGCAGCTTGTTAGGGGGCGGGGGGGGCTTGGGCGGCGAGCAGTACTTC. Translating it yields CASSLLGGGGGLGGEQYF.

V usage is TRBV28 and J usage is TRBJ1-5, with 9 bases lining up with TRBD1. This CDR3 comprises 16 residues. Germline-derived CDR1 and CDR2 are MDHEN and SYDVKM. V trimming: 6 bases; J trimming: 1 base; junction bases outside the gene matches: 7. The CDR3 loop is CASRSPGTGSNQPQHF. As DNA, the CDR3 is TGTGCCAGCAGATCCCCCGGGACAGGGAGCAATCAGCCCCAGCATTTT.

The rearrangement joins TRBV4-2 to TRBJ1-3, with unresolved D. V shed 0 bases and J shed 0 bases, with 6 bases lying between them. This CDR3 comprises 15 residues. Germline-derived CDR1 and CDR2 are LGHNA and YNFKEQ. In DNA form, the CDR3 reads TGTGCCAGCAGCCAAGAAGGAGGCTCTGGAAACACCATATATTTT. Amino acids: CASSQEGGSGNTIYF.

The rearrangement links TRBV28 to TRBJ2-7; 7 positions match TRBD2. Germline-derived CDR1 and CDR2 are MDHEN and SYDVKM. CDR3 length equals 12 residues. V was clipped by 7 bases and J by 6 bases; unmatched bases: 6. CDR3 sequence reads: CASNAGEGEQYF. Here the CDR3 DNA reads TGTGCCAGCAACGCGGGAGAAGGCGAGCAGTACTTC.

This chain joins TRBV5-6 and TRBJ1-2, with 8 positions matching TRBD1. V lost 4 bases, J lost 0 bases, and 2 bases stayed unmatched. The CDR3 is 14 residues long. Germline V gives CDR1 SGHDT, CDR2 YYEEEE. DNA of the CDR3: TGTGCCAGCAGCGCGGGACAGGCTAACTATGGCTACACCTTC. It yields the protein CASSAGQANYGYTF.

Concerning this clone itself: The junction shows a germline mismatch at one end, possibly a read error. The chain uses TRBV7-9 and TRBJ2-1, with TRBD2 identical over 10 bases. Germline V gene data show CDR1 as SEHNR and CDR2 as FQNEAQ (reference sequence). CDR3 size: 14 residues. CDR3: CASSLAGAMDEQFF. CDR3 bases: TGTGCCAGCAGCCTAGCGGGAGCGATGGATGAGCAGTTCTTC.

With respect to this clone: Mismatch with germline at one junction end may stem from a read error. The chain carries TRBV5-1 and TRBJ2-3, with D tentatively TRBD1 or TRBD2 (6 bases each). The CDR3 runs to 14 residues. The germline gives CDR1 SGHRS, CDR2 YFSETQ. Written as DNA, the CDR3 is TGCGCCAGCAGATTGGGGGCGGGATCAGATACGCAGTATTTT. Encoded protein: CASRLGAGSDTQYF.

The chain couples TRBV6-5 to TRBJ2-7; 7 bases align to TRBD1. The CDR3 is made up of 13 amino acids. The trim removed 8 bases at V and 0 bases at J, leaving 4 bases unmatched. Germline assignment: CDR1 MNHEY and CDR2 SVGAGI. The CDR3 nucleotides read TGTGCCAGCGCACGGACAGGCTCCTACGAGCAGTACTTC. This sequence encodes CASARTGSYEQYF.

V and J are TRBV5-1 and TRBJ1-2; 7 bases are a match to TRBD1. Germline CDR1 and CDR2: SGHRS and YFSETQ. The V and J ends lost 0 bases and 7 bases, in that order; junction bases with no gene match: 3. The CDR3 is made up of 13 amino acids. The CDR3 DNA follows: TGCGCCAGCAGCTTGGTGGCAGGGGGTGGCTACACCTTC. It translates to CASSLVAGGGYTF.

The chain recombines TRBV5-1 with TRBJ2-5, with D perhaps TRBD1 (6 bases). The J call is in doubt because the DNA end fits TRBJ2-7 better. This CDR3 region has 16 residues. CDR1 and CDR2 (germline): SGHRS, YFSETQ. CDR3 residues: CASSTKSGQINDEQYF. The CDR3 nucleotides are TGCGCCAGCAGTACAAAATCCGGACAGATAAACGACGAGCAGTACTTC.

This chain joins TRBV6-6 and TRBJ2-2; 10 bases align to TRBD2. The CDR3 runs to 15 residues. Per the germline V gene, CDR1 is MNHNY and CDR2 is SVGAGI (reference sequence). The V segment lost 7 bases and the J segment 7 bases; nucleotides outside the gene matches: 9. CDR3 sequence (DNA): TGTGCCAGCAAAACTAGCGGGAATGTTGTCGGGGAGCTGTTTTTT. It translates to CASKTSGNVVGELFF.

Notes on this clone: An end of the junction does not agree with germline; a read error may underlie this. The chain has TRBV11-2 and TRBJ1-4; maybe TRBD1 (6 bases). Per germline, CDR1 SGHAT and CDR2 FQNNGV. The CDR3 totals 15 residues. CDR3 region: CASSTSGTTNEKLFF. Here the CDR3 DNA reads TGTGCCAGCAGCACTTCCGGGACAACGAATGAAAAACTGTTTTTT.

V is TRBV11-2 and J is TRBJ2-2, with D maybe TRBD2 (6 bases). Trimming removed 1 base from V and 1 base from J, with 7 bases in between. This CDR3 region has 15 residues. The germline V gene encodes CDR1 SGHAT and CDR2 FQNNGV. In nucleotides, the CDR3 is TGTGCCAGCAGCTTAGGAGCGGGGAACACCGGGGAGCTGTTTTTT. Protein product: CASSLGAGNTGELFF. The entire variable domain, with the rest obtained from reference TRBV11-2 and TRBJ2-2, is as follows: EAGVAQSPRYKIIEKRQSVAFWCNPISGHATLYWYQQILGQGPKLLIQFQNNGVVDDSQLPKDRFSAERLKGVDSTLKIQPAKLEDSAVYLCASSLGAGNTGELFFGEGSRLTVL.